These 15 T cell receptor beta chains were all obtained from the same sample, sequenced in a study of CD8 T cells in Susac syndrome. After extraction with the RNeasy kit, roughly 0.5 to 1 ug of the RNA was reverse transcribed using random hexamers. TCRdb reanalysed the immunoSEQ multiplex PCR reads using MiXCR and keeps one entry per CDR3 protein. The sample lists 150,000 to 180,000 distinct CDR3 sequences; less than 97% were seen once. The sample was CD8+ T cells from PBMCs. Receptors were obtained from a human donor with multiple sclerosis.

The chain couples TRBV7-9 to TRBJ1-4; perhaps TRBD1 as D (6 bases). Between the trimmed V and J ends, which lost 5 bases and 8 bases, there was a span of 15 bases. The CDR3 extends over 14 amino acids. The germline V gene has CDR1 SEHNR and CDR2 FQNEAQ (reference sequence). Here the CDR3 reads CASSHTGSEEKLFF. The CDR3 bases are TGTGCCAGCAGCCATACAGGGTCAGAAGAAAAACTGTTTTTT.

The gene calls are TRBV5-1 and TRBJ2-2, with TRBD1 matching 7 bases. Losses at the gene ends were 4 bases for V and 6 bases for J; bases not matched to a gene: 3. Germline CDR1 SGHRS, CDR2 YFSETQ. The CDR3 extends over 13 amino acids. The CDR3 sequence: CASSPQGAGELFF. In nucleotides, the CDR3 is TGCGCCAGCAGCCCCCAGGGGGCCGGGGAGCTGTTTTTT.

As to this clonotype: One end of the junction does not line up with germline, which may come from a read error. The chain recombines TRBV7-9 with TRBJ1-1; D possibly corresponds to TRBD1 (6 bases). Germline V gene lookup returns CDR1 SEHNR and CDR2 FQNEAQ (reference sequence). This CDR3 is built from 12 residues. CDR3 region: CASSLGGPEAFF. The CDR3 nucleotides are TGTGCCAGCAGTTTAGGGGGGCCTGAAGCTTTCTTT.

The rearrangement links TRBV20-1 to TRBJ2-2, with D possibly matching TRBD2 (7 bases). This CDR3 region has 16 residues. V shed 3 bases and J shed 4 bases, with 18 bases lying between them. The germline V gene has CDR1 DFQATT and CDR2 SNEGSKA (reference sequence). The CDR3, as DNA: TGCAGTGCTAGGGGTCGGCGGGGGCACAGCACCGGGGAGCTGTTTTTT. Its protein product is CSARGRRGHSTGELFF.

This sequence joins TRBV11-2 and TRBJ2-7; 11 bases fit TRBD2. Germline assignment: CDR1 SGHAT and CDR2 FQNNGV. Losses at the gene ends were 5 bases for V and 3 bases for J; bases not matched to a gene: 6. The CDR3 loop spans 15 amino acids. The DNA of the CDR3 is TGTGCCAGCAGCGCAAGACTAGCGGGGAACTACGAGCAGTACTTC. This sequence encodes CASSARLAGNYEQYF. Together with reference TRBV11-2 and TRBJ2-7, the CDR3 gives the full variable domain: EAGVAQSPRYKIIEKRQSVAFWCNPISGHATLYWYQQILGQGPKLLIQFQNNGVVDDSQLPKDRFSAERLKGVDSTLKIQPAKLEDSAVYLCASSARLAGNYEQYFGPGTRLTVT.

The chain has TRBV29-1 and TRBJ2-1; TRBD2 might be the D (7 bases). The CDR3 is 15 amino acids. Trimming took off 4 bases at V and 0 bases at J, with 13 bases between the two ends. CDR1 SQVTM and CDR2 ANQGSEA come from the germline V gene. DNA for the CDR3: TGCAGCGTTGTAGGGGGGGTGGGCTCCTACAATGAGCAGTTCTTC. It yields the protein CSVVGGVGSYNEQFF.

As DNA, the CDR3 is TGTGCCACCTCTGGGGGCGCAGAAGCTTTCTTT. Encoded protein: CATSGGAEAFF. The chain carries TRBV12-3 or TRBV12-4 and TRBJ1-1; a weak D match, TRBD1 (6 bases). Trimming took off 10 bases at V and 8 bases at J, with 14 bases between the two ends. The CDR3 is made up of 11 amino acids.

The V call is TRBV19, the J call TRBJ1-2; D is unresolved. V lost 6 bases, J lost 7 bases, and 15 bases lay in between. The CDR3 loop spans 13 amino acids. Germline CDR1 reads LNHDA; CDR2 reads SQIVND (reference sequence). CDR3 loop: CASSESPPGGYTF. CDR3 bases: TGTGCCAGTAGCGAATCTCCTCCCGGTGGCTACACCTTC.

This clonotype was seen more than once but under ten times. The rearrangement links TRBV29-1 to TRBJ1-1, with 8 bases lining up with TRBD1. J gave up 0 bases and V 7 bases, and 4 bases lay outside the gene matches. CDR1 and CDR2 (germline): SQVTM, ANQGSEA. CDR3 length equals 13 residues. CDR3 coding DNA: TGCAGCGCCTGGACAGGGTTGAACACTGAAGCTTTCTTT. This translates into CSAWTGLNTEAFF.

The chain links TRBV3-1 to TRBJ1-5; D gene unclear. Deletions cut 3 bases from V and 0 bases from J, with 6 bases between. From germline, CDR1 is LGHDT and CDR2 YNNKEL (reference sequence). This CDR3 has 14 residues. The chain's CDR3 is CASSQSYSNQPQHF. CDR3 DNA: TGTGCCAGCAGCCAGTCTTATAGCAATCAGCCCCAGCATTTT.

This rearrangement joins TRBV19 to TRBJ2-1; TRBD2 is a possible D gene (6 bases). The CDR3 runs 14 residues. CDR1 and CDR2 from the germline V gene are LNHDA and SQIVND (reference sequence). V lost 3 bases, J lost 8 bases, and 14 bases lay in between. DNA of the CDR3: TGTGCCAGTAGTATGGTCGGGGGAGTGGATGAGCAGTTCTTC. It encodes CASSMVGGVDEQFF.

This clonotype appeared a few times. The chain couples TRBV6-5 to TRBJ2-3; D remains ambiguous. Per germline, CDR1 MNHEY and CDR2 SVGAGI. CDR3 size: 13 residues. The V end was cut by 2 bases, the J end by 7 bases, with 10 bases between. The CDR3 spells CASSYVYGHTQYF. CDR3 nucleotide sequence: TGTGCCAGCAGTTACGTCTACGGGCATACGCAGTATTTT.

The rearrangement uses TRBV18 and TRBJ2-7; 7 bases line up with TRBD1. V was pared by 9 bases and J by 6 bases, with 8 bases of the junction left unmatched. The CDR3 contains 12 residues. Germline values: CDR1 KGHSH, CDR2 LQKENI. This CDR3 is CASTDRSGEQYF. Here the CDR3 DNA reads TGTGCCAGTACGGACAGGAGCGGCGAGCAGTACTTC.

The V call is TRBV25-1, the J call TRBJ2-2; 7 positions agree with TRBD1. This CDR3 is built from 15 residues. V trimming: 5 bases; J trimming: 4 bases; junction bases outside the gene matches: 7. Germline V gives CDR1 MGHDK, CDR2 SYGVNS. CDR3 nucleotides: TGTGCCAGCAGTCCCCGGGACAGACCCACCGGGGAGCTGTTTTTT. Encoded protein: CASSPRDRPTGELFF.

The chain combines TRBV20-1 with TRBJ2-1; 14 bases match TRBD2. From germline, CDR1 is DFQATT and CDR2 SNEGSKA (reference sequence). The CDR3 is 11 residues long. J lost 11 bases, V lost 7 bases, and 1 base had no gene match. For the CDR3, the DNA is TGCAGTGGACTAGCGGGGGGGCAGCAGTTCTTC. Protein product: CSGLAGGQQFF.